This T cell receptor (beta chain) stems from a study of cytomegalovirus exposure and HLA in healthy donors. The study ran its PCR with 60 Vbeta and 13 Jbeta primers. Produced via immunoSEQ multiplex PCR; TCRdb's table is partial and in-frame only. The sample contains tens of thousands of clones, 85% to 95% of which appear only once. Study results and caveats: In a later analysis, DRB1 alleles had the most associated TCRs; HLA-C alleles the fewest. The authors listed approximately 160 TCR beta chains as cytomegalovirus-associated. Presence/absence analyses supposed approximately even sequencing depth among donors.

As concerns this clone: Its antigen is unidentified.

The V gene end was trimmed by 5 bases and the J gene end by 0 bases; junction bases not matched to a gene: 6. This CDR3 is 15 amino acids long. Looked up from germline, CDR1 is SNHLY and CDR2 is FYNNEI. The sequence came from a woman under 30 in good health and CMV-seronegative. The chain uses TRBV2 and TRBJ2-7; 8 positions agree with TRBD1. Sequencing was performed on PBMCs. The CDR3 loop reads CASSITGTGSYEQYF. The CDR3 nucleotides read TGTGCCAGCAGTATAACCGGGACAGGCTCCTACGAGCAGTACTTC.